Included here is one T cell receptor (beta chain) sequence, with context. This clone's antigen is unknown. No quality values exist for individual bases; no much larger clone is one base distant. This sample is drawn from a study of blood T cell repertoires in COVID-19 (TCRdb year 2020). General notes on the study: Samples from collaborators originated in the United States, Italy and Spain and spanned both the acute and convalescent phases of COVID-19. The prospective study material was composed of cDNA or gDNA derived from T cells, B-cell-depleted T cells, or PBMCs. The dataset comprised deeply sampled blood TCRbeta repertoires from subjects exposed to, actively infected with, or recovered from COVID-19. The repertoires were made available in a free public database intended to serve as a resource for research on the immune response to SARS-CoV-2. Samples came from the ongoing ImmuneRACE study (first 160 participants) plus 1,254 subjects from 6 global collaborators. The sample metadata nearly always contained a de-identified subject ID, COVID-19 status, age in years and sex. HLA class I and class II types, where available, came from metadata supplied by the sample provider rather than from assay-based typing.

A second Seattle source provided samples from volunteer blood donors who had recovered from COVID-19. Whole blood was collected in K2EDTA tubes by collaborating institutions according to the institutions' own protocols. For TCRbeta analysis, collaborators shipped samples as frozen whole blood, isolated PBMCs, or DNA extracted from either of those sample types. Study-wide findings and limitations: The amount of clinical and demographic metadata varied by source and participant and was provided uncurated.

TCRbeta CDR3 regions were amplified from genomic DNA using the immunoSEQ Assay, a bias-controlled multiplex PCR. The study's own analysis went as follows. Within the assay, amplification of reference gene primers was used to estimate how many nucleated cells each sample contained. To quantify the absolute abundance of each unique TCRbeta CDR3 rearrangement, sequence reads were collapsed and filtered. For each sample, productive Simpson clonality was calculated by taking the square root of Simpson's diversity index across productive rearrangements. Entries here come from immuneACCESS through TCRdb and include only in-frame sequences with V and J called. Some clones fail to appear in such tables; in the studies checked, an unresolved V gene covers under half of the shortfall, and the cause of the remainder is unknown. That table gives V, J and clone size, and the DNA gave D and trimming. A total of 250,000 to 350,000 clones appear in this sample, more than 70% of them only once. Around 7.8% of the sample belongs to the ten largest clones.

CDR1 and CDR2, looked up from the germline V gene (reference sequence), are SGHAT and FQDESV. At the junction V is shortened by 3 bases and J by 7 bases; bases outside the gene matches: 12. The CDR3 runs 15 amino acids, cysteine and phenylalanine included. The DNA shown is the 45-base CDR3, in frame from base 1. Sequenced: peripheral blood. The rearranged segments are TRBV11-1 and TRBJ2-7, and 7 junction bases match TRBD1. This TCR was sampled from a woman aged 45-65 years who had recovered from COVID-19. The CDR3 amino acid sequence is: CASSFSGQTVWEQYF. The nucleotide sequence reads TGTGCCAGCAGCTTCTCGGGACAGACGGTATGGGAGCAGTACTTC.